This TCR beta chain is drawn from a study of CXCR3-negative and CXCR3-positive naive CD8 T cells. Each CD8+ T cell subset was flow-sorted in triplicate. Every sort contained 250,000 to 300,000 cells. Preparation of TRB cDNA libraries relied on 5' RACE carrying UMI labels. TCRdb derives one entry per CDR3 protein from the 5' RACE reads, leaving out DNA. The sample table includes roughly 50,000 distinct CDR3 sequences. The CDR3 is made up of 16 amino acids. Germline V CDR1 and CDR2: MNHEY, SMNVEV (reference sequence). Broader study findings: It was found that naive subsets had comparable surface CD5, and TCR strength was inferred from TRB CDR3 properties. Naive cells used TRBV-TRBJ genes in much the same way whether CXCR3-negative or CXCR3-positive; memory cells did not.

A remark on this clonotype: Antigen: not known.

Sequencing was carried out using memory CD8+ T cells from blood. The sequence was collected from a human donor in good health. Some clones in this sample may be carry-over from other donors' samples. The V call is TRBV27, the J call TRBJ2-1; TCRdb gives TRBD2 as the D gene, but with no DNA this cannot be confirmed. The CDR3: CASSFLAGVEYNEQFF.